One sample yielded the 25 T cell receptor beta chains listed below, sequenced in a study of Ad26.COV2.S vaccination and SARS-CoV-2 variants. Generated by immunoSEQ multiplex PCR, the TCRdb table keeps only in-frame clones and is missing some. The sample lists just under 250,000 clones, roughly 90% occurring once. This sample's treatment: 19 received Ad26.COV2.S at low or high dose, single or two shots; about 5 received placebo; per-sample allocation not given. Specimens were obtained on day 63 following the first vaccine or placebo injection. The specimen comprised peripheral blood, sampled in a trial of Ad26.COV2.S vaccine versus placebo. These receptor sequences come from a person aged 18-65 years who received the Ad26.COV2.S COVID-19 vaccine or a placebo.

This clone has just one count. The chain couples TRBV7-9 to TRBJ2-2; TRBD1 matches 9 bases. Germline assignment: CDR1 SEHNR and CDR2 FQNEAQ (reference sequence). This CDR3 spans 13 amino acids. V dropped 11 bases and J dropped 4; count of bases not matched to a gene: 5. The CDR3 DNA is TGTGCCCCCAGGACAGGGGTCACCGGGGAGCTGTTTTTT. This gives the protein CAPRTGVTGELFF.

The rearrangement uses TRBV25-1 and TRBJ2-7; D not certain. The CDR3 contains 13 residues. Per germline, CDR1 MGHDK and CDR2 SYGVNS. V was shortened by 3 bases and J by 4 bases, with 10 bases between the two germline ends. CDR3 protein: CASSDPLRYEQYF. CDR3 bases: TGTGCCAGCAGTGACCCCCTGAGGTACGAGCAGTACTTC.

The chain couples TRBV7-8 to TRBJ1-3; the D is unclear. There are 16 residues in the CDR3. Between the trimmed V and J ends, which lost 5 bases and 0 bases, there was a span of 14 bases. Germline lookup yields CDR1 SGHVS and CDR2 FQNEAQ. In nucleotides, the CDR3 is TGTGCCAGCAGCCCTGAAGCGGGTCCCTCTGGAAACACCATATATTTT. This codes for CASSPEAGPSGNTIYF.

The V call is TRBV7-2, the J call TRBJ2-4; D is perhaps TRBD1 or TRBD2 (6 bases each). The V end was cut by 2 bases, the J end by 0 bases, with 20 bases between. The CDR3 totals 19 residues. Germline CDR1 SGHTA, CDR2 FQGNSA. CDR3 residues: CASSLSILGAGIAKNIQYF. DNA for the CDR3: TGTGCCAGCAGCTTATCTATTTTGGGGGCGGGGATAGCCAAAAACATTCAGTACTTC.

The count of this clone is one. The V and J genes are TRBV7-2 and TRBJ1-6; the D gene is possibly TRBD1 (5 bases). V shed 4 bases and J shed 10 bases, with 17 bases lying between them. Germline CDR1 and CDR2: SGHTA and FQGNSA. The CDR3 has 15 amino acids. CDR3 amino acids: CASSYAGRGFSPLHF. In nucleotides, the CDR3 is TGTGCCAGCAGCTATGCAGGGAGGGGATTCTCACCCCTCCACTTT.

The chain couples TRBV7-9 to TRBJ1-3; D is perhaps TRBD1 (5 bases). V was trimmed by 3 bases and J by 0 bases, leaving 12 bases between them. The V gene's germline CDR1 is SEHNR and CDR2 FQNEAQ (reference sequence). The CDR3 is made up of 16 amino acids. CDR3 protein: CASSFGGTGSGNTIYF. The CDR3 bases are TGTGCCAGCAGCTTTGGAGGGACCGGCTCTGGAAACACCATATATTTT.

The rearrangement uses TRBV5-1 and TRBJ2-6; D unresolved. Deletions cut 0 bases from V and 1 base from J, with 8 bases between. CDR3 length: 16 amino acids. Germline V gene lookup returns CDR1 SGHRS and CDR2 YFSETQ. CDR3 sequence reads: CASSLADFSGANVLTF. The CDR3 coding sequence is TGCGCCAGCAGCTTGGCCGACTTTTCTGGGGCCAACGTCCTGACTTTC.

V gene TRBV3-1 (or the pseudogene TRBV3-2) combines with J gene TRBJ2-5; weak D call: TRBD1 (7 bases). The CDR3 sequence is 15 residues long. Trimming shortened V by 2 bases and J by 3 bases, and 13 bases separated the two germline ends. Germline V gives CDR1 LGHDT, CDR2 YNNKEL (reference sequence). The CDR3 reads CASSQPGGREETQYF. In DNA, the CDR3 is TGTGCCAGCAGCCAACCAGGGGGGAGAGAAGAGACCCAGTACTTC.

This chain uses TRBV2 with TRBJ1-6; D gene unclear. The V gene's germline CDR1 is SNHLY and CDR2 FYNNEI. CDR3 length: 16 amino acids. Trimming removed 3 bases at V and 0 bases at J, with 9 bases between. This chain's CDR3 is CASSDSGSSYNSPLHF. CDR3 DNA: TGTGCCAGCAGTGACAGCGGGAGCTCCTATAATTCACCCCTCCACTTT.

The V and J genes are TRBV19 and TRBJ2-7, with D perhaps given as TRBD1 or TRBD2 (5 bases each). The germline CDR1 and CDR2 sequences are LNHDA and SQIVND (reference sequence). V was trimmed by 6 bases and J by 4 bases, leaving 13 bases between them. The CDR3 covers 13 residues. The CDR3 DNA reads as TGTGCCAGTAGCCGGGACGGATTTTACGAGCAGTACTTC. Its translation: CASSRDGFYEQYF.

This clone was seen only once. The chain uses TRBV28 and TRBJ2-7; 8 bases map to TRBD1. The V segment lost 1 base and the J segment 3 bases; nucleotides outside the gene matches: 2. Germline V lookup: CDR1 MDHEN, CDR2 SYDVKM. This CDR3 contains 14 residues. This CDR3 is CASSLFTGGYEQYF. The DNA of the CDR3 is TGTGCCAGCAGTTTATTCACAGGGGGCTACGAGCAGTACTTC.

As DNA, the CDR3 is TGTGCCAGCAGTGCACCGGGACTAGCGGGGTACGAGCAGTACTTC. It translates to CASSAPGLAGYEQYF. The chain has TRBV28 and TRBJ2-7; TRBD2 aligns across 13 bases. CDR1 is MDHEN, CDR2 SYDVKM, per germline. CDR3 length: 15 residues. Trimming took 5 bases from V and 4 from J; bases not matched to a gene: 5.

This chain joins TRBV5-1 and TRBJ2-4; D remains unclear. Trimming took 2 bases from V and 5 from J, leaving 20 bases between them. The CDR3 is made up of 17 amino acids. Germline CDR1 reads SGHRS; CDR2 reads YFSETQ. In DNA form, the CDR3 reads TGCGCCAGCAGCTTCGGTGTAGGACCTCCCTTCGAAAACATTCAGTACTTC. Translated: CASSFGVGPPFENIQYF.

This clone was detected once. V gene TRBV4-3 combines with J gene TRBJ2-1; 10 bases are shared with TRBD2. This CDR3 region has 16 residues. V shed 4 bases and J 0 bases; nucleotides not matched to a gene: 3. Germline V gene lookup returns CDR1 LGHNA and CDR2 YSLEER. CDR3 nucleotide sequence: TGCGCCAGCAGCCGAGCTAGCGGGAGCTCCTACAATGAGCAGTTCTTC. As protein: CASSRASGSSYNEQFF.

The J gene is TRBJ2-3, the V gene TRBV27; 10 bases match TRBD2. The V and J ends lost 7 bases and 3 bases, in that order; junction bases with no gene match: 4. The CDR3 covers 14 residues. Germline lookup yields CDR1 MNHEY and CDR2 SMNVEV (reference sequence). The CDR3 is CASNQRGGTDTQYF. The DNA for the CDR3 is TGTGCCAGCAACCAGCGGGGGGGGACAGATACGCAGTATTTT.

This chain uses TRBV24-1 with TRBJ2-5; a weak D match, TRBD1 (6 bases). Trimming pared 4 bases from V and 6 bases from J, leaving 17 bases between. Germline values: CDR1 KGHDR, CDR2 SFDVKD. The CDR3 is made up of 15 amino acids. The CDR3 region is CATSDSRTVLKTQYF. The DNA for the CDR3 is TGTGCCACCAGTGACTCCAGGACAGTTCTAAAGACCCAGTACTTC.

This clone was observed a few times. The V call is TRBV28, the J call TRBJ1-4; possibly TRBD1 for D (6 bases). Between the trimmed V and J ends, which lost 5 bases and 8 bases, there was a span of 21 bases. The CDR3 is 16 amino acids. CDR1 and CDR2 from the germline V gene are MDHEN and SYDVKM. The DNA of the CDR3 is TGTGCCAGCAGTACCCCGAAAACAGGGAAAGGCGAAAAACTGTTTTTT. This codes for CASSTPKTGKGEKLFF.

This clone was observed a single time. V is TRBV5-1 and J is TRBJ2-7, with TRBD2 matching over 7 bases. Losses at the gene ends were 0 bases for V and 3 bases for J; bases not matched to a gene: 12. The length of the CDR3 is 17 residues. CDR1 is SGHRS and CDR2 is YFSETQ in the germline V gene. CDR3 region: CASSLVLADSVFYEQYF. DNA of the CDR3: TGCGCCAGCAGCTTGGTTCTAGCGGACTCGGTTTTCTACGAGCAGTACTTC.

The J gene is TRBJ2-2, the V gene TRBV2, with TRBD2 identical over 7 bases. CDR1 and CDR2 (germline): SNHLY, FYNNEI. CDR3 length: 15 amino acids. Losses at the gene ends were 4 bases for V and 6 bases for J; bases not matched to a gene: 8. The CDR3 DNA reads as TGTGCCAGCAGTGGGGCGGGAGAAGTTTCCGGGGAGCTGTTTTTT. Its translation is CASSGAGEVSGELFF.

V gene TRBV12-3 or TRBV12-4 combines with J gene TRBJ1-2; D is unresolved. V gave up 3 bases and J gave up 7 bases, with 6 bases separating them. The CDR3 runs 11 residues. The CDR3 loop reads CASSFRTGYTF. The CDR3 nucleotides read TGTGCCAGCAGTTTTCGGACTGGCTACACCTTC.

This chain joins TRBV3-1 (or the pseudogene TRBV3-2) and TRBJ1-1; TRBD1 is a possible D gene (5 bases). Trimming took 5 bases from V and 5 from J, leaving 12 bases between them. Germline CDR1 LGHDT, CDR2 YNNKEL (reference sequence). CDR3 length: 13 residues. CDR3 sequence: CASSGTSGTEAFF. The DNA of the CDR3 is TGTGCCAGCAGCGGGACCTCCGGAACTGAAGCTTTCTTT.

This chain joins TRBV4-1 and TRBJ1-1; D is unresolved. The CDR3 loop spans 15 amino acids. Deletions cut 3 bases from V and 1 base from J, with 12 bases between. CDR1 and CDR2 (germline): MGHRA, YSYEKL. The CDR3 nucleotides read TGCGCCAGCAGCCAGCCCGCCGGAGGGAACACTGAAGCTTTCTTT. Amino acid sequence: CASSQPAGGNTEAFF.

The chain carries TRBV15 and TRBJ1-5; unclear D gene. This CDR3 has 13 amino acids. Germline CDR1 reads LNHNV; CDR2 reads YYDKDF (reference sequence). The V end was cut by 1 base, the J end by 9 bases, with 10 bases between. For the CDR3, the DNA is TGTGCCACCAGCAGAGGGACGTCTGGGCCCCAGCATTTT. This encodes CATSRGTSGPQHF.

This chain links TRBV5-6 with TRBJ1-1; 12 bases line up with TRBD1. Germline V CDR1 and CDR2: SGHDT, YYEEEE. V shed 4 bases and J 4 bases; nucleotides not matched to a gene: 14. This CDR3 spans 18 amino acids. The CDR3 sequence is CASSPRGTGGRGSTEAFF. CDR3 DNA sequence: TGTGCCAGCAGCCCACGAGGGACAGGGGGCCGAGGGAGCACTGAAGCTTTCTTT.

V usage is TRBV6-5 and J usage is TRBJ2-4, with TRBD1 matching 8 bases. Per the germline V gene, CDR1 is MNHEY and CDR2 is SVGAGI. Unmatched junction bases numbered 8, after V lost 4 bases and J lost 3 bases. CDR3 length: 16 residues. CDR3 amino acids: CASSSGGVGGKNIQYF. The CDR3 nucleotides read TGTGCCAGCAGTTCAGGGGGCGTGGGGGGCAAAAACATTCAGTACTTC.